A single T cell receptor (beta chain) is shown here with its context. The CDR3 length is 15 residues. The V end was cut by 0 bases, the J end by 1 base, with 9 bases between. Per germline, CDR1 MGHRA and CDR2 YSYEKL. The RNA, about 0.5 to 1 ug, was put through reverse transcription using random hexamers. MiXCR, applied by TCRdb to the immunoSEQ multiplex PCR reads, yields one record per CDR3 protein. The table records some 96,000 distinct CDR3 sequences, over 90% of them present only once. The sample is drawn from a study of CD8 T cells in Susac syndrome. The chain is built from TRBV4-1 and TRBJ1-2; maybe TRBD1 (5 bases). The sample was CD4+ T cells from PBMCs. The receptor's source is a human donor with Susac syndrome. The CDR3 bases are TGCGCCAGCAGCCAAGATCCGGGGGGTAACTATGGCTACACCTTC. Its translation: CASSQDPGGNYGYTF.